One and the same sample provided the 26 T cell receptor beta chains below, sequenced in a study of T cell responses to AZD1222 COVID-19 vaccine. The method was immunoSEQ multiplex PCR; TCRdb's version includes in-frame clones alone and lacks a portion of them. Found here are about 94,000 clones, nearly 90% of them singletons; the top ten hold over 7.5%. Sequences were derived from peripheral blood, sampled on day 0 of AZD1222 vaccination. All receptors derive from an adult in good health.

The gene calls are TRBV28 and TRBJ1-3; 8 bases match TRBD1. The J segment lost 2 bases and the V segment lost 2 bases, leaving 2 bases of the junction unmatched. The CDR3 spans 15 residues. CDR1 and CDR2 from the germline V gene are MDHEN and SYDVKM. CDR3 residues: CASSLPDRAGNTIYF. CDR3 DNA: TGTGCCAGCAGTTTACCGGACAGGGCTGGAAACACCATATATTTT. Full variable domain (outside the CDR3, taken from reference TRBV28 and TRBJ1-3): DVKVTQSSRYLVKRTGEKVFLECVQDMDHENMFWYRQDPGLGLRLIYFSYDVKMKEKGDIPEGYSVSREKKERFSLILESASTNQTSMYLCASSLPDRAGNTIYFGEGSWLTVV.

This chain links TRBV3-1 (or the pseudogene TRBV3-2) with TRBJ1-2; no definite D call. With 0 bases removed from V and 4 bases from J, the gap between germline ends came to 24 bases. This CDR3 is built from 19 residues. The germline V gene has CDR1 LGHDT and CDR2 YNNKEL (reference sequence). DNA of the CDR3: TGTGCCAGCAGCCAAGAGATGTCGGTGAACACAAGAGCACGCTATGGCTACACCTTC. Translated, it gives CASSQEMSVNTRARYGYTF.

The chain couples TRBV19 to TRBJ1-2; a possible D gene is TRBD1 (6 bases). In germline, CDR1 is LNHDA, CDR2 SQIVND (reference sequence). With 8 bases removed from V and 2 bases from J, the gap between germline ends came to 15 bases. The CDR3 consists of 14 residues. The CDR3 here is CASGTGQINYGYTF. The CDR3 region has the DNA TGTGCCAGTGGAACCGGACAGATCAACTATGGCTACACCTTC.

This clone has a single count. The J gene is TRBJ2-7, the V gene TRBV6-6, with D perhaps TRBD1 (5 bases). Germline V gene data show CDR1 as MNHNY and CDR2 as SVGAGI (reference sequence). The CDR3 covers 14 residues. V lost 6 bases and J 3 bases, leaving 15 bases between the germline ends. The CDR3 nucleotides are TGTGCCAGCAGACACCCGACAGACCTCTACGAGCAGTACTTC. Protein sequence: CASRHPTDLYEQYF.

CDR3 residues: CASSVEGRAEKLFF. In DNA form, the CDR3 reads TGTGCCAGCAGCGTAGAGGGGAGGGCGGAGAAACTGTTTTTT. The chain is built from TRBV9 and TRBJ1-4, with TRBD1 as a possible D gene (5 bases). The ends were cut back, 0 bases at V and 11 bases at J, with 14 bases in the middle. The germline V gene has CDR1 SGDLS and CDR2 YYNGEE. CDR3 length: 14 amino acids.

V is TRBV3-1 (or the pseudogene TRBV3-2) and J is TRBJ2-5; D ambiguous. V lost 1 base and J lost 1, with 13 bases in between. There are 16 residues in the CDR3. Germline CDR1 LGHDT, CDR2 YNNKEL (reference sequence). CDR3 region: CASSQGLGWGQETQYF. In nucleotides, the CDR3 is TGTGCCAGCAGCCAAGGTCTGGGATGGGGCCAAGAGACCCAGTACTTC.

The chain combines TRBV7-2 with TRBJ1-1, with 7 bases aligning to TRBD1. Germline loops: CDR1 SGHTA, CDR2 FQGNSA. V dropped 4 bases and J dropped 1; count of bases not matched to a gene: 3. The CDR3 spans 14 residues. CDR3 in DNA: TGTGCCAGCAGCTCAGGACAGGCGAACACTGAAGCTTTCTTT. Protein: CASSSGQANTEAFF.

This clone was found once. For the CDR3, the DNA is TGCGCCAGCAGCTCTCTAGCGGTGGTGAACTCCTACGAGCAGTACTTC. Translation: CASSSLAVVNSYEQYF. This chain uses TRBV5-1 with TRBJ2-7; TRBD2 aligns across 7 bases. This CDR3 has 16 amino acids. The germline CDR1 and CDR2 sequences are SGHRS and YFSETQ. The V and J ends lost 3 bases and 0 bases, in that order; junction bases with no gene match: 9.

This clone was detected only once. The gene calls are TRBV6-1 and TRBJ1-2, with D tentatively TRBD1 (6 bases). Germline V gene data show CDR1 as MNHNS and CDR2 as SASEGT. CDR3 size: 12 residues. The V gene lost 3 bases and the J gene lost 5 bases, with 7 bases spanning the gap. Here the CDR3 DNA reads TGTGCCAGCAGTGACAGGGGATATGGCTACACCTTC. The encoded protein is CASSDRGYGYTF.

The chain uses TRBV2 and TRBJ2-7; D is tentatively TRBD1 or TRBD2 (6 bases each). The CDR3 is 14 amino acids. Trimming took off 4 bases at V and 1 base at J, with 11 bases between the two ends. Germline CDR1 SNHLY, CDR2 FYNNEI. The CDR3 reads CASSGGAGSYEQYF. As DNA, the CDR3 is TGTGCCAGCAGTGGGGGGGCTGGTTCCTACGAGCAGTACTTC.

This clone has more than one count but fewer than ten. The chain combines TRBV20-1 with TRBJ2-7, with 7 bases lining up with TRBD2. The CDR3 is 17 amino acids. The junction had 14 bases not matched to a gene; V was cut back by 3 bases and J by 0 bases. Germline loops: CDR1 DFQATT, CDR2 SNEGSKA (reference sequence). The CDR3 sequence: CSASTSNGAGFSYEQYF. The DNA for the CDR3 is TGCAGTGCTAGTACGTCCAACGGAGCGGGGTTCTCCTACGAGCAGTACTTC.

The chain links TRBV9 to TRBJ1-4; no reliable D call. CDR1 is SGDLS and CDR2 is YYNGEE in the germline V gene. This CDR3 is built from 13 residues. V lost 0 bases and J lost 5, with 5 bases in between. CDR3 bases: TGTGCCAGCAGCGTAGCGGACAATGAAAAACTGTTTTTT. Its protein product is CASSVADNEKLFF.

The CDR3 protein is CASSFTGGAGLSAEAFF. CDR3 coding DNA: TGTGCCAGCAGCTTTACAGGGGGAGCAGGTTTGAGTGCTGAAGCTTTCTTT. The V call is TRBV11-2, the J call TRBJ1-1; 8 bases align to TRBD1. The ends lost 3 bases at V and 6 bases at J; junction bases unmatched: 15. This CDR3 comprises 17 residues. Germline CDR1 and CDR2: SGHAT and FQNNGV.

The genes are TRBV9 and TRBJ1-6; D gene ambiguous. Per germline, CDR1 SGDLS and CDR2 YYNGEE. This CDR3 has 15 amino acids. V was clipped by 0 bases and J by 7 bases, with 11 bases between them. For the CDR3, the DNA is TGTGCCAGCAGCGTAGCTGGCGAGGGCAATTCACCCCTCCACTTT. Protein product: CASSVAGEGNSPLHF.

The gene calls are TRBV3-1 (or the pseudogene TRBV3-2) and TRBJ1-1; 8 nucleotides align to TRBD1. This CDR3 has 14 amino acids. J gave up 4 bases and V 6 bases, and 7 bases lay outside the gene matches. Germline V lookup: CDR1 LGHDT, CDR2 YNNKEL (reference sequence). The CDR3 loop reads CASRPLDRGTEAFF. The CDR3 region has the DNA TGTGCCAGCAGACCCTTAGACAGGGGCACTGAAGCTTTCTTT.

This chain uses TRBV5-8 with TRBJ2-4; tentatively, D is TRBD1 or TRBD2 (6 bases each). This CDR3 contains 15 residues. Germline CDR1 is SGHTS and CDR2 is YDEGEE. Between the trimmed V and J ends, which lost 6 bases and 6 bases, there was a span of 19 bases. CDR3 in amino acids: CASTTRGEWRNIQYF. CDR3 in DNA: TGTGCCAGCACCACTAGGGGGGAATGGCGAAACATTCAGTACTTC.

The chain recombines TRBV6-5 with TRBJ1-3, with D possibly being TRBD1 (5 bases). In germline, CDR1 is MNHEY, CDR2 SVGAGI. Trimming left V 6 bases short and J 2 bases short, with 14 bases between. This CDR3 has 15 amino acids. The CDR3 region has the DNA TGTGCCAGCAGCACGTCGTGGGGGACTGGAAACACCATATATTTT. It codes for CASSTSWGTGNTIYF.

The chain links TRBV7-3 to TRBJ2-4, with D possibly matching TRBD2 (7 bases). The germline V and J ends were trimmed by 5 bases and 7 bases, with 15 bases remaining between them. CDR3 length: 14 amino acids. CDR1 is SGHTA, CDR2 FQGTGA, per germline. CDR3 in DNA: TGTGCCAGCAGCCCCGACGGGGGGCGGAACATTCAGTACTTC. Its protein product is CASSPDGGRNIQYF.

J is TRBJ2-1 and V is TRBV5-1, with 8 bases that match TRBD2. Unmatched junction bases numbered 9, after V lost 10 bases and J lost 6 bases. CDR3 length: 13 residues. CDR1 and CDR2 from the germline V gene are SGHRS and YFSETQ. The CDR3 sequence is CAGRGGPGNEQFF. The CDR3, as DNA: TGCGCCGGACGGGGGGGGCCGGGCAATGAGCAGTTCTTC.

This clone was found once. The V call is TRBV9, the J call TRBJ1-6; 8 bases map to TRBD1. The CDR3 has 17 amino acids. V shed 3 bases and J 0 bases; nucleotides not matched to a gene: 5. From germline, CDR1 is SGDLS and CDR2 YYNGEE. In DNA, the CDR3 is TGTGCCAGCAGCGAGACAGGGGAGAGCTCCTATAATTCACCCCTCCACTTT. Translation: CASSETGESSYNSPLHF. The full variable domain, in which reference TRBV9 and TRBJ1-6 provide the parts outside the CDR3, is DSGVTQTPKHLITATGQRVTLRCSPRSGDLSVYWYQQSLDQGLQFLIQYYNGEERAKGNILERFSAQQFPDLHSELNLSSLELGDSALYFCASSETGESSYNSPLHFGNGTRLTVT.

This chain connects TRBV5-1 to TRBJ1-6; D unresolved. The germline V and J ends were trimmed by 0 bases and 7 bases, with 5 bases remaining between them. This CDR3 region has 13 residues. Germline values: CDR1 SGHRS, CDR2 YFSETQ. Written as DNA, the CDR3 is TGCGCCAGCAGCTTGGAGGCCAATTCACCCCTCCACTTT. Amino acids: CASSLEANSPLHF.

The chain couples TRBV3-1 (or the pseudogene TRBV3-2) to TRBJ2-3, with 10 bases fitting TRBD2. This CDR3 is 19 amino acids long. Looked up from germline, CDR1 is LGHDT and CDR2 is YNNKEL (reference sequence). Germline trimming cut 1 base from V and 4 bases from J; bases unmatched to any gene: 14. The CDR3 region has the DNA TGTGCCAGCAGCCAAGGAAGCGCTAAGCGGGGGGGCATTGCAGATACGCAGTATTTT. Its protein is CASSQGSAKRGGIADTQYF.

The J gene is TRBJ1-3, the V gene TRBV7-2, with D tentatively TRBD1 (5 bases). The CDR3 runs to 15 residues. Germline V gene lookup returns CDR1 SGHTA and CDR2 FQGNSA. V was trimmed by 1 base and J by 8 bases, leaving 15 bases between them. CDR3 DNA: TGTGCCAGCAGCTTAGACGGACAAGGGGCGGACACCATATATTTT. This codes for CASSLDGQGADTIYF.

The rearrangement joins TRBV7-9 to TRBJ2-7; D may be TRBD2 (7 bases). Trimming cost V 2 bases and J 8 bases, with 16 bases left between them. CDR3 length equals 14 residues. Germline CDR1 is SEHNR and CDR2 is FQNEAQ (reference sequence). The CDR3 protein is CASSLLGGAEQQYF. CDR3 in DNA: TGTGCCAGCAGCTTATTAGGGGGGGCGGAACAGCAGTACTTC.

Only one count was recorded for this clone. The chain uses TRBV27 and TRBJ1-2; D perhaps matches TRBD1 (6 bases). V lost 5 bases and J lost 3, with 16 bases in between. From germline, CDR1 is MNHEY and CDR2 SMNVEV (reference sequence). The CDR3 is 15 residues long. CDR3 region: CASSPKGGMYYGYTF. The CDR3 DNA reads TGTGCCAGCAGTCCTAAAGGGGGTATGTACTATGGCTACACCTTC.

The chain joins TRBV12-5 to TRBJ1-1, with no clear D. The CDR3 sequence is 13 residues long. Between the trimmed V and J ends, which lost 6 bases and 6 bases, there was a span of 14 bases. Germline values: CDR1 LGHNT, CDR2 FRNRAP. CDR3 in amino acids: CASGPGSGSEAFF. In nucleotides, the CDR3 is TGTGCTAGTGGGCCCGGGTCGGGGTCTGAAGCTTTCTTT.